The 6 T cell receptor beta chains below all came from one sample that was sequenced in a study of blood T cell repertoires in COVID-19. TCRdb's table, derived via immunoSEQ multiplex PCR, lists solely in-frame clones and lacks some. The sample yields roughly 180,000 clones, approximately 87% seen once. Sequences were obtained from peripheral blood. The receptors come from a man aged 65-85 years with active or convalescent COVID-19.

This chain uses TRBV18 with TRBJ1-6; weak D call: TRBD1 (5 bases). Trimming removed 3 bases from V and 7 bases from J, with 16 bases in between. This CDR3 has 16 residues. Germline V gives CDR1 KGHSH, CDR2 LQKENI. The CDR3 reads CASSPLRQGGNSPLHF. Written as DNA, the CDR3 is TGTGCCAGCTCACCCCTAAGGCAGGGCGGAAATTCACCCCTCCACTTT. Together with reference TRBV18 and TRBJ1-6, the CDR3 gives the full variable domain: NAGVMQNPRHLVRRRGQEARLRCSPMKGHSHVYWYRQLPEEGLKFMVYLQKENIIDESGMPKERFSAEFPKEGPSILRIQQVVRGDSAAYFCASSPLRQGGNSPLHFGNGTRLTVT.

This chain links TRBV28 with TRBJ1-1; 7 bases agree with TRBD1. The CDR3 covers 15 residues. V dropped 10 bases and J dropped 3; count of bases not matched to a gene: 14. Looked up from germline, CDR1 is MDHEN and CDR2 is SYDVKM. CDR3 sequence: CAISPGTETYTEAFF. The CDR3 nucleotides read TGTGCCATCTCTCCCGGGACAGAAACCTACACTGAAGCTTTCTTT.

The CDR3 loop is CASSPPGSYEQYF. CDR3 bases: TGTGCCAGCAGTCCCCCAGGAAGCTACGAGCAGTACTTC. The V gene is TRBV28, the J gene TRBJ2-7, with D unresolved. V was clipped by 5 bases and J by 3 bases, with 11 bases between them. CDR1 and CDR2 from the germline V gene are MDHEN and SYDVKM. The CDR3 consists of 13 residues.

The rearrangement joins TRBV20-1 to TRBJ2-5; a possible D gene is TRBD2 (6 bases). CDR1 and CDR2 from the germline V gene are DFQATT and SNEGSKA (reference sequence). The CDR3 runs 8 residues. Trimming removed 6 bases at V and 11 bases at J, with 7 bases between. CDR3 loop: CSARGQYF. The CDR3 DNA is TGCAGTGCCCGGGGGCAGTACTTC.

The chain employs TRBV18 and TRBJ1-2; D call uncertain. The CDR3 extends over 14 amino acids. Per germline, CDR1 KGHSH and CDR2 LQKENI. Between the trimmed V and J ends, which lost 6 bases and 8 bases, there was a span of 19 bases. The CDR3 spells CASSPTQELGGYTF. The CDR3 DNA is TGTGCCAGCTCTCCCACACAAGAGCTAGGAGGCTACACCTTC.

This chain uses TRBV19 with TRBJ2-2; D might be TRBD2 (5 bases). Germline V gene sequence: CDR1 LNHDA, CDR2 SQIVND (reference sequence). This CDR3 is built from 14 residues. Trimming removed 2 bases from V and 6 bases from J, with 10 bases in between. The CDR3: CASSIRRSAGELFF. DNA of the CDR3: TGTGCCAGTAGTATAAGGAGGAGCGCCGGGGAGCTGTTTTTT.